The clone carrying this TCR beta chain was seen ten or more times. Its antigen is as yet unknown. Trimming at V came to 1 base and at J to 0 bases, leaving 8 bases not matched to a gene. CDR1 and CDR2 (germline): SGDLS, YYNGEE. This CDR3 contains 18 residues. This sample is part of a study of T-cell reconstitution after alpha-beta-depleted transplantation in children. During its preparation, the TCRbeta library received unique molecular identifiers. TCRdb fed the PCR reads into MiXCR, producing one record per CDR3 protein. This table has roughly 300,000 distinct CDR3 sequences, around a tenth appearing once. General study findings and limits: T-cell numbers and diversity, one year after transplant, stemmed largely from T cells that were newly produced.

The chain carries TRBV9 and TRBJ2-1, with 9 bases that match TRBD2. The material sequenced was peripheral blood, taken 180 days after TCRalphabeta/CD19-depleted stem cell transplant. The source of this sequence is a male patient between 2 and 15 years old who had a stem cell transplant for chronic granulomatous disease, so the T cells may come from the graft donor. CDR3 in amino acids: CASSVRLAGSSSYNEQFF. DNA for the CDR3: TGTGCCAGCAGCGTACGGCTAGCGGGGTCGAGCTCCTACAATGAGCAGTTCTTC.